The 23 T cell receptor beta chains below come from one sample, sequenced in a study of blood T cells in healthy people across ages. A second PCR of 7 to 11 cycles used a sample-barcoded 5' primer and a J-beta primer mix. MiXCR, run by TCRdb on the 5' RACE reads, gives a single entry per CDR3 protein. The sample has 920,000 or so distinct CDR3 sequences, around 45% seen once; the top ten hold approximately 17%. Sample: blood. The receptors were gathered from a woman aged 60-75 years in good health.

This clonotype was seen a handful of times. This rearrangement joins TRBV20-1 to TRBJ1-1; D not certain. The germline V gene has CDR1 DFQATT and CDR2 SNEGSKA (reference sequence). V was shortened by 6 bases and J by 0 bases, with 8 bases between the two germline ends. The CDR3 extends over 12 amino acids. CDR3: CSARSVNTEAFF. The CDR3 nucleotides read TGCAGTGCCAGGTCGGTGAACACTGAAGCTTTCTTT.

The rearrangement uses TRBV27 and TRBJ1-4; tentatively, D is TRBD1 (5 bases). V was trimmed by 5 bases and J by 8 bases, leaving 15 bases between them. CDR3 length: 14 amino acids. In germline, CDR1 is MNHEY, CDR2 SMNVEV (reference sequence). CDR3 sequence: CASSDSGGPEKLFF. CDR3 coding DNA: TGTGCCAGCAGTGATTCCGGGGGACCAGAAAAACTGTTTTTT.

The chain has TRBV9 and TRBJ2-3; 7 nucleotides agree with TRBD2. Germline CDR1 is SGDLS and CDR2 is YYNGEE. V dropped 5 bases and J dropped 4; count of bases not matched to a gene: 1. This CDR3 is 12 amino acids long. The CDR3 region has the DNA TGTGCCAGCAGGCGGGAGTCAGATACGCAGTATTTT. This gives the protein CASRRESDTQYF.

This clonotype showed up just a few times. This chain uses TRBV12-3 or TRBV12-4 with TRBJ2-4; no definite D call. The end of the DNA is better explained by TRBJ2-7, so the J call may be wrong. CDR3 length equals 11 residues. CDR3 loop: CASSLIAEQYF. DNA of the CDR3: TGTGCCAGCAGTTTAATTGCCGAGCAGTACTTC.

This chain joins TRBV3-1 and TRBJ2-1, with 7 bases matching TRBD2. Germline loops: CDR1 LGHDT, CDR2 YNNKEL (reference sequence). V shed 0 bases, J shed 10 bases, and the junction held 6 bases outside the gene matches. The CDR3 spans 14 residues. CDR3 sequence: CASSQEQSGTEQFF. The CDR3 DNA sequence: TGTGCCAGCAGCCAAGAGCAGAGCGGGACCGAGCAGTTCTTC.

The V call is TRBV2, the J call TRBJ2-1; TRBD2 agrees at 7 bases. Looked up from germline, CDR1 is SNHLY and CDR2 is FYNNEI. The CDR3 is made up of 15 amino acids. With V trimmed by 10 bases and J by 7 bases, 16 bases remained unmatched. The CDR3 sequence: CATIMVASGWNEQFF. CDR3 DNA: TGTGCCACCATAATGGTGGCTAGCGGTTGGAATGAGCAGTTCTTC.

This clonotype was seen only a few times. The gene calls are TRBV12-3 or TRBV12-4 and TRBJ2-1; TRBD1 aligns across 7 bases. The CDR3 totals 15 residues. Trimming at V came to 5 bases and at J to 10 bases, leaving 14 bases not matched to a gene. DNA of the CDR3: TGTGCCAGCAGTCACCGGGACAGCTTCGGGTGGGAGCAGTTCTTC. Translating gives CASSHRDSFGWEQFF.

The rearrangement joins TRBV15 to TRBJ1-2; 9 bases agree with TRBD1. The length of the CDR3 is 13 residues. Germline CDR1 and CDR2: LNHNV and YYDKDF (reference sequence). J lost 8 bases, V lost 3 bases, and 4 bases had no gene match. CDR3 nucleotides: TGTGCCACCAGCAGGAGGACAGGGGAAGGCTACACCTTC. Translated, it gives CATSRRTGEGYTF.

The rearrangement links TRBV20-1 to TRBJ1-5; tentatively, D is TRBD1 (6 bases). With 1 base removed from V and 8 bases from J, the gap between germline ends came to 18 bases. Germline assignment: CDR1 DFQATT and CDR2 SNEGSKA (reference sequence). This CDR3 contains 15 residues. In DNA form, the CDR3 reads TGCAGTGCTAGAGTACAGGGCGCGGTCTGGGAGCCCCAGCATTTT. Amino acid sequence: CSARVQGAVWEPQHF.

This clonotype has a handful of counts. J is TRBJ2-4 and V is TRBV6-6, with TRBD2 identical over 8 bases. CDR3 length equals 14 residues. Germline V gene data show CDR1 as MNHNY and CDR2 as SVGAGI (reference sequence). Trimming removed 7 bases from V and 7 bases from J; junction bases left unmatched: 9. The CDR3 coding sequence is TGTGCCAGCAATATGGGACTAGTTAGTAACATTCAGTACTTC. Encoded protein: CASNMGLVSNIQYF.

V is TRBV7-9 and J is TRBJ2-1; perhaps TRBD1 as D (6 bases). The DNA end favors TRBJ2-7, so the J call may be wrong. Germline assignment: CDR1 SEHNR and CDR2 FQNEAQ (reference sequence). The CDR3 is made up of 18 amino acids. The CDR3 DNA reads TGTGCCAGCAGCTTAGCTCGCCTCCGGGACACCGACTACAATGAGCAGTACTTC. Translating it yields CASSLARLRDTDYNEQYF.

This chain connects TRBV6-2 or TRBV6-3 to TRBJ2-1, with TRBD1 as a possible D gene (6 bases). V gave up 8 bases and J gave up 0 bases, with 14 bases separating them. There are 15 residues in the CDR3. Germline V lookup: CDR1 MNHEY, CDR2 SVGEGT. Here the CDR3 DNA reads TGTGCCAGCGGATCCGGGACAAACTCCTACAATGAGCAGTTCTTC. Encoded protein: CASGSGTNSYNEQFF.

This chain links TRBV4-1 with TRBJ2-1; 10 nucleotides match TRBD2. Germline-derived CDR1 and CDR2 are MGHRA and YSYEKL. The CDR3 has 14 residues. Trimming at V came to 3 bases and at J to 9 bases, leaving 5 bases not matched to a gene. The CDR3 DNA reads TGCGCCAGCAGCCAGGCTAGCGGGAGATGTGAGCAGTTCTTC. It codes for CASSQASGRCEQFF.

The chain uses TRBV7-9 and TRBJ2-2; 14 nucleotides agree with TRBD2. The V gene end was trimmed by 5 bases and the J gene end by 3 bases; junction bases not matched to a gene: 5. This CDR3 region has 17 residues. The V gene's germline CDR1 is SEHNR and CDR2 FQNEAQ (reference sequence). The CDR3 DNA reads as TGTGCCAGCAGCCCGGGACTAGCGGGAGCAGACACCGGGGAGCTGTTTTTT. It translates to CASSPGLAGADTGELFF.

The chain is built from TRBV11-2 and TRBJ2-6; 9 bases line up with TRBD1. The J segment lost 3 bases and the V segment lost 4 bases, leaving 10 bases of the junction unmatched. Germline CDR1 is SGHAT and CDR2 is FQNNGV. CDR3 size: 18 residues. In DNA form, the CDR3 reads TGTGCCAGCAGCTCGAGTCCCGGGACAGGGATTGGGGCCAACGTCCTGACTTTC. Its protein is CASSSSPGTGIGANVLTF. Based on the CDR3 plus reference TRBV11-2 and TRBJ2-6, the full variable domain is EAGVAQSPRYKIIEKRQSVAFWCNPISGHATLYWYQQILGQGPKLLIQFQNNGVVDDSQLPKDRFSAERLKGVDSTLKIQPAKLEDSAVYLCASSSSPGTGIGANVLTFGAGSRLTVL.

This clonotype was observed a few times. The chain combines TRBV20-1 with TRBJ1-5; TRBD1 aligns across 10 bases. This CDR3 contains 14 residues. CDR1 is DFQATT, CDR2 SNEGSKA, per germline (reference sequence). The V gene end was trimmed by 4 bases and the J gene end by 4 bases; junction bases not matched to a gene: 4. The CDR3 region is CSAMGQGMNQPQHF. CDR3 DNA sequence: TGCAGTGCTATGGGACAGGGGATGAATCAGCCCCAGCATTTT.

CDR3 residues: CAAQGRTYEQYF. CDR3 DNA sequence: TGTGCCGCACAGGGGCGAACCTACGAGCAGTACTTC. The rearrangement links TRBV28 to TRBJ2-7, with 7 bases identical to TRBD1. V trimming: 11 bases; J trimming: 2 bases; junction bases outside the gene matches: 6. The germline V gene has CDR1 MDHEN and CDR2 SYDVKM. CDR3 length equals 12 residues.

This clonotype appeared a few times. The V and J genes are TRBV29-1 and TRBJ2-5; 7 bases are a match to TRBD2. CDR1 is SQVTM and CDR2 is ANQGSEA in the germline V gene. The CDR3 contains 15 residues. The V segment lost 2 bases and the J segment 5 bases; nucleotides outside the gene matches: 11. The CDR3 region is CSVEPFAGVGETQYF. As DNA, the CDR3 is TGCAGCGTTGAACCCTTCGCGGGAGTAGGGGAGACCCAGTACTTC.

V gene TRBV2 combines with J gene TRBJ2-7; a possible D gene is TRBD2 (6 bases). The germline gives CDR1 SNHLY, CDR2 FYNNEI. The CDR3 sequence is 15 residues long. V was cut by 6 bases and J by 4 bases, with 19 bases left in between. The CDR3 loop reads CASRRAGEALYEQYF. CDR3 bases: TGTGCCAGCAGACGCGCCGGGGAGGCCCTTTACGAGCAGTACTTC.

The genes are TRBV20-1 and TRBJ2-7; 10 bases align to TRBD1. Germline loops: CDR1 DFQATT, CDR2 SNEGSKA (reference sequence). J lost 3 bases, V lost 1 base, and 3 bases had no gene match. The CDR3 runs to 14 residues. The CDR3 loop reads CSARAGQGIYEQYF. CDR3 nucleotide sequence: TGCAGTGCTAGAGCGGGACAGGGGATCTACGAGCAGTACTTC.

The chain couples TRBV10-3 to TRBJ2-3, with 10 nucleotides matching TRBD2. Trimming took 7 bases from V and 6 from J; bases not matched to a gene: 7. Looked up from germline, CDR1 is ENHRY and CDR2 is SYGVKD. The CDR3 covers 14 residues. In nucleotides, the CDR3 is TGTGCCATCATGCTAGCGGGAGAGAGTGATACGCAGTATTTT. It codes for CAIMLAGESDTQYF.

CDR3 residues: CASSLPRVHGETQYF. The CDR3 nucleotides are TGTGCCAGCAGTTTACCAAGGGTGCACGGAGAGACCCAGTACTTC. The chain couples TRBV12-3 or TRBV12-4 to TRBJ2-5; no clear D gene. The V and J ends lost 2 bases and 4 bases respectively, with 14 bases between them. The CDR3 is made up of 15 amino acids.

A single count supports this clonotype. The chain couples TRBV3-1 to TRBJ2-7, with 10 bases aligning to TRBD2. V trimming: 5 bases; J trimming: 1 base; junction bases outside the gene matches: 5. CDR1 is LGHDT and CDR2 is YNNKEL in the germline V gene (reference sequence). The CDR3 runs to 15 residues. As DNA, the CDR3 is TGTGCCAGCAGCTCCGAGCGGGAGGGTTCCTACGAGCAGTACTTC. As protein: CASSSEREGSYEQYF.